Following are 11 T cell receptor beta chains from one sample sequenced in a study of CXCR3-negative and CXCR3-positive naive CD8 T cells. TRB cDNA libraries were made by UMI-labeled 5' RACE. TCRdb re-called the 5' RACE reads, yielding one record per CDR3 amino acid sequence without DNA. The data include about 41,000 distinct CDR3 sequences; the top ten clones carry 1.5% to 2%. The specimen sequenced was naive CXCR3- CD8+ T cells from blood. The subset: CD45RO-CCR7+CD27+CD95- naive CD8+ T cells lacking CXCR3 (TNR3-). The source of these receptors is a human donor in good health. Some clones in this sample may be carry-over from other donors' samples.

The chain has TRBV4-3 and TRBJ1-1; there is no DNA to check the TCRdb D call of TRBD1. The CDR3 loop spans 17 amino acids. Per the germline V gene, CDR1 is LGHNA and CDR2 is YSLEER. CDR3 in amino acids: CASTLSSGGLMNTEAFF.

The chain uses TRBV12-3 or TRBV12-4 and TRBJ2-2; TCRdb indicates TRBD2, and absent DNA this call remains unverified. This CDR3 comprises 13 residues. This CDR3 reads CAVRGFNTGELFF.

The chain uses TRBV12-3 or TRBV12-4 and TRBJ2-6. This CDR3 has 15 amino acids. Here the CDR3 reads CASSLGGSGANVLTF.

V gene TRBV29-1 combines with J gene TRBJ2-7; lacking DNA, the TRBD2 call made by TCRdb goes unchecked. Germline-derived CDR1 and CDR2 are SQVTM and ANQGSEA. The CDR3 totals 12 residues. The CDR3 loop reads CSLGTSGGRQYF.

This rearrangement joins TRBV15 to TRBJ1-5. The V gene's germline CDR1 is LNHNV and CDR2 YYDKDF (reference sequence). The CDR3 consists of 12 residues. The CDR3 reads CAARQGNQPQHF. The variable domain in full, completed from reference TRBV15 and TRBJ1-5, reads DAMVIQNPRYQVTQFGKPVTLSCSQTLNHNVMYWYQQKSSQAPKLLFHYYDKDFNNEADTPDNFQSRRPNTSFCFLDIRSPGLGDTAMYLCAARQGNQPQHFGDGTRLSIL.

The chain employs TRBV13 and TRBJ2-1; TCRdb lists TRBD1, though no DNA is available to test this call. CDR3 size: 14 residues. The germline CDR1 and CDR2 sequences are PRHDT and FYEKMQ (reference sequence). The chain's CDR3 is CASSPESSYNEQFF.

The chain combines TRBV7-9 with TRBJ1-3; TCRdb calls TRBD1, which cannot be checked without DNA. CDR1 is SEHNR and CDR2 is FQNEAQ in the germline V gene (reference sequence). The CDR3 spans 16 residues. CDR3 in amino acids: CASSSPVASSGNTIYF.

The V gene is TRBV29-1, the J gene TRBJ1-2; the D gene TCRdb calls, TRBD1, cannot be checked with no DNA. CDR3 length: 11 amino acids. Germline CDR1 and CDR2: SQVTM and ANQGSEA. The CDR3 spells CSVRGLLGYTF.

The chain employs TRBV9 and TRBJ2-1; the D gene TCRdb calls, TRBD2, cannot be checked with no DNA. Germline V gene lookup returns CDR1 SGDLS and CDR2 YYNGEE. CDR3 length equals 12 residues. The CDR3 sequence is CASGGLGNEQFF.

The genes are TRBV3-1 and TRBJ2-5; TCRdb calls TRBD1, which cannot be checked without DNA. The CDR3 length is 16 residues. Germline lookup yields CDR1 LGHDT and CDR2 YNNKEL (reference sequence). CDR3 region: CASSLGAGGLQETQYF.

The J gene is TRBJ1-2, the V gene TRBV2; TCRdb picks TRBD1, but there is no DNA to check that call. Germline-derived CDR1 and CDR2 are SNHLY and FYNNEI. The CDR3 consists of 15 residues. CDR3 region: CASSELGDRGYGYTF.